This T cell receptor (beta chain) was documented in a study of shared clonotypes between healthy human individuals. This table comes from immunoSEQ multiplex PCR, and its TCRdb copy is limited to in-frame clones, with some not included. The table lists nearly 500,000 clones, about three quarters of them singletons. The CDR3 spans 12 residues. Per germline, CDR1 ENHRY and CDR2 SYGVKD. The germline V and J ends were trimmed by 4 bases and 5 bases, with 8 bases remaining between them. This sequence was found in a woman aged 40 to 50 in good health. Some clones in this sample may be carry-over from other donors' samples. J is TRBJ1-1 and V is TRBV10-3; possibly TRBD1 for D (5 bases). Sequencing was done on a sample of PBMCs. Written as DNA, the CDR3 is TGTGCCATCAGTGCGGGGGGTACTGAAGCTTTCTTT. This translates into CAISAGGTEAFF.